At least ten counts were recorded for the clone carrying this T cell receptor (beta chain). What it binds is unknown. The source of the sample is a study of identical twins' blood T cells. Study in general: About twelve libraries, six alpha and six beta, gave some 50 million reads.

Overall study findings and caveats: Shared environment remains a possible cause of twin similarity.

This CDR3 comprises 16 residues. CDR1 is SNHLY, CDR2 FYNNEI, per germline. The junction had 8 bases not matched to a gene; V was cut back by 6 bases and J by 4 bases. Via MiXCR, TCRdb re-called the 5' RACE reads, giving one row per CDR3 protein. The sample records fewer than 450,000 distinct CDR3 sequences, roughly 31% being singletons. The sample taken for sequencing was PBMCs. The sequence came from a woman between 18 and 50 years old in good health. The rearrangement joins TRBV2 to TRBJ2-5; 13 positions match TRBD2. CDR3 in amino acids: CASRATTSGRIETQYF. CDR3 nucleotide sequence: TGTGCCAGCAGGGCTACGACTAGCGGGAGGATAGAGACCCAGTACTTC.